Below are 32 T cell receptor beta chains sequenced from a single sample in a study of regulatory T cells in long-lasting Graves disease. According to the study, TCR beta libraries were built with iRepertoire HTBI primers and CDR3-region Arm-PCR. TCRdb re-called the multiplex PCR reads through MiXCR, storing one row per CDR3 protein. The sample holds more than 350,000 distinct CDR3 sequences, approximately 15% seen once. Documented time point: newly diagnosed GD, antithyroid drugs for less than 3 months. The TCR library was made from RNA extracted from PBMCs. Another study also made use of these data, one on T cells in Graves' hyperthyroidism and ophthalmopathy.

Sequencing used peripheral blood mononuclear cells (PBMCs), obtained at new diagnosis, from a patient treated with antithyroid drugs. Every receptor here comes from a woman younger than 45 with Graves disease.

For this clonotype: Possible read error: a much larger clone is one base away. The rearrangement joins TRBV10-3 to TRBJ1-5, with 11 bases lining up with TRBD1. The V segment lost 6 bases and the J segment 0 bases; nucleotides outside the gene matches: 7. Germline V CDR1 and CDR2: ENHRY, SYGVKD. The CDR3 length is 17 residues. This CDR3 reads CAISSDRGPGSNQPQHF. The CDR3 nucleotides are TGTGCCATCAGCTCGGACAGGGGGCCAGGTAGCAATCAGCCCCAGCATTTT.

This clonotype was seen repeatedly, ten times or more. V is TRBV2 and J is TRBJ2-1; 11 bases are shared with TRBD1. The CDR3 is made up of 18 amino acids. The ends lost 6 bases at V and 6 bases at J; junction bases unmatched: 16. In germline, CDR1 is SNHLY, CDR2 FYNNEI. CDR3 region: CASRLDRGPLKTGNEQFF. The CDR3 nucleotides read TGTGCCAGCAGACTGGACAGGGGGCCCCTAAAGACAGGCAATGAGCAGTTCTTC.

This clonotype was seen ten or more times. The CDR3 loop is CSARDLGADSYNEQFF. DNA of the CDR3: TGCAGTGCTAGAGATCTTGGCGCAGACTCCTACAATGAGCAGTTCTTC. V gene TRBV20-1 combines with J gene TRBJ2-1; D is undetermined. Trimming left V 0 bases short and J 0 bases short, with 12 bases between. Looked up from germline, CDR1 is DFQATT and CDR2 is SNEGSKA (reference sequence). The CDR3 sequence is 16 residues long.

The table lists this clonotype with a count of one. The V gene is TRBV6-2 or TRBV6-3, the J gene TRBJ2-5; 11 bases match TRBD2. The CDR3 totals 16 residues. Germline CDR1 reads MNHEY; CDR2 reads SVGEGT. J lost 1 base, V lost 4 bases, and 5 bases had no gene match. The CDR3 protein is CASSLPTSGGQETQYF. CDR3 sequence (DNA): TGTGCCAGCAGTTTACCAACTAGCGGGGGCCAAGAGACCCAGTACTTC.

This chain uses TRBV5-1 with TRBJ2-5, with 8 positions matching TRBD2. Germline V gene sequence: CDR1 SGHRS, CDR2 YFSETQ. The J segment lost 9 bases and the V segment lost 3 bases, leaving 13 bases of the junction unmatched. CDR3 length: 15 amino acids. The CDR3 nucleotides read TGCGCCAGCAGCTATCAAAGCGGGAGTGGTGAGGCCCAGTACTTC. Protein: CASSYQSGSGEAQYF.

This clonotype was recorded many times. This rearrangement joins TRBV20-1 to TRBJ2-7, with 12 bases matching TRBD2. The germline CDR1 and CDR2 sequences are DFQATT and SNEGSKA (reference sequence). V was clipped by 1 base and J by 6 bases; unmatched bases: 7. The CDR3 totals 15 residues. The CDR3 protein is CSARGLAGGPGEQYF. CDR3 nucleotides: TGCAGTGCTAGAGGTCTAGCGGGAGGGCCGGGCGAGCAGTACTTC.

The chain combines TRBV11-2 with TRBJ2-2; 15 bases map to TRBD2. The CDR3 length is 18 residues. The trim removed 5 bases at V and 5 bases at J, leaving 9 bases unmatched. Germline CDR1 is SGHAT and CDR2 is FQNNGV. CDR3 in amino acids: CASSPPPGTSGRTGELFF. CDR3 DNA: TGTGCCAGCAGCCCCCCCCCCGGGACTAGCGGGAGGACCGGGGAGCTGTTTTTT.

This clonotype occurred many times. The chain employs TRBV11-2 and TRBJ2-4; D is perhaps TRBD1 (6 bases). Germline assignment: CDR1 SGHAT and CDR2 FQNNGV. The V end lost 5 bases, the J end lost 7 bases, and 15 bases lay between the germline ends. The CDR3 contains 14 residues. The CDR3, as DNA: TGTGCCAGCAGCAAAGAACCCGACAGGAACATTCAGTACTTC. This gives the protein CASSKEPDRNIQYF.

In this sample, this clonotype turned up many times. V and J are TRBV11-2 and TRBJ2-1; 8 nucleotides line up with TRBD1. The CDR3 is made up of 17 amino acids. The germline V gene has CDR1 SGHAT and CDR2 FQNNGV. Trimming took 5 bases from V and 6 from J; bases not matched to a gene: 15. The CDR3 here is CASSPQDGTGWGNEQFF. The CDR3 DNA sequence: TGTGCCAGCAGCCCACAAGACGGGACAGGATGGGGCAATGAGCAGTTCTTC.

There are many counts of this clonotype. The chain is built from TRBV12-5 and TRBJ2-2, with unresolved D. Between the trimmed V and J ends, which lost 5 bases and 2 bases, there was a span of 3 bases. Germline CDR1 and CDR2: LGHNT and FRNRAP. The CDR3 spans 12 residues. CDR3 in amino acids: CASGRNTGELFF. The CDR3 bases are TGTGCTAGTGGTCGAAACACCGGGGAGCTGTTTTTT.

The CDR3 DNA sequence: TGTGCCTGGAGCATTGGGGTAGGGCTAGCGGGTCAGGGACCCCCCTACGAGCAGTACTTC. Amino acids: CAWSIGVGLAGQGPPYEQYF. The rearrangement joins TRBV30 to TRBJ2-7, with 8 bases aligning to TRBD2. The CDR3 totals 20 residues. V lost 3 bases to trimming and J lost 2 bases; unmatched junction nucleotides: 24. CDR1 is GTSNPN and CDR2 is SVGIG in the germline V gene (reference sequence).

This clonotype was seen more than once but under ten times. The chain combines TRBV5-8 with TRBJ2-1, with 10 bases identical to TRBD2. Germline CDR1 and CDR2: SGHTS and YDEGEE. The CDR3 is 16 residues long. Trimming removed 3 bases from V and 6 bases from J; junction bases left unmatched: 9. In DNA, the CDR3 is TGTGCCAGCAGCTGGGGGATAGCGGGAGGAATCAATGAGCAGTTCTTC. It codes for CASSWGIAGGINEQFF.

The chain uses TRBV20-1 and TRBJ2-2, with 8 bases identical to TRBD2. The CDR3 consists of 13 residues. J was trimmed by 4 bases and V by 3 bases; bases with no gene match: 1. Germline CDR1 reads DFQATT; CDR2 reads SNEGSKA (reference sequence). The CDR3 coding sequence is TGCAGTGCTAGCGGGAGGGGCACCGGGGAGCTGTTTTTT. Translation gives CSASGRGTGELFF.

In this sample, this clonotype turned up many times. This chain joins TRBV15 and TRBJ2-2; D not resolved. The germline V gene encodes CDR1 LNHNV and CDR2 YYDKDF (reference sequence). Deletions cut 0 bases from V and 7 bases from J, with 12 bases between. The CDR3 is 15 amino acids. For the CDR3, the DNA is TGTGCCACCAGCAGAGATGCACCACCCGACGGGGAGCTGTTTTTT. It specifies CATSRDAPPDGELFF. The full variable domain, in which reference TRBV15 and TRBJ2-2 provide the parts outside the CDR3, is DAMVIQNPRYQVTQFGKPVTLSCSQTLNHNVMYWYQQKSSQAPKLLFHYYDKDFNNEADTPDNFQSRRPNTSFCFLDIRSPGLGDTAMYLCATSRDAPPDGELFFGEGSRLTVL.

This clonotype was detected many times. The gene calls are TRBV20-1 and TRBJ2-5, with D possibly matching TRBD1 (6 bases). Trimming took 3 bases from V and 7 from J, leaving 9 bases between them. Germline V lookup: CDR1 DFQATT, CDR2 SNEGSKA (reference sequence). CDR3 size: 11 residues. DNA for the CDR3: TGCAGTGCTAGGGCACAGGGGACCCAGTACTTC. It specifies CSARAQGTQYF.

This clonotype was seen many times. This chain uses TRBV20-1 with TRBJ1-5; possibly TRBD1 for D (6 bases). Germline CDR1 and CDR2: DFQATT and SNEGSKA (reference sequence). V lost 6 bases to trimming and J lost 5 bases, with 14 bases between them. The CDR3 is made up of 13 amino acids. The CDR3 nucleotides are TGCAGTGCAACAACAGGGAGAGATCAGCCCCAGCATTTT. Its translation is CSATTGRDQPQHF.

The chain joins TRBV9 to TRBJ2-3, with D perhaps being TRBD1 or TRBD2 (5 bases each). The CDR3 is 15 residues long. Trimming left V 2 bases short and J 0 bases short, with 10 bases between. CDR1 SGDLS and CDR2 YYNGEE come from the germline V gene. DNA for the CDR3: TGTGCCAGCAGCGTTCGGGGCGCTAGCACAGATACGCAGTATTTT. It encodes CASSVRGASTDTQYF. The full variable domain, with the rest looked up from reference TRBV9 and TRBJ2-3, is DSGVTQTPKHLITATGQRVTLRCSPRSGDLSVYWYQQSLDQGLQFLIQYYNGEERAKGNILERFSAQQFPDLHSELNLSSLELGDSALYFCASSVRGASTDTQYFGPGTRLTVL.

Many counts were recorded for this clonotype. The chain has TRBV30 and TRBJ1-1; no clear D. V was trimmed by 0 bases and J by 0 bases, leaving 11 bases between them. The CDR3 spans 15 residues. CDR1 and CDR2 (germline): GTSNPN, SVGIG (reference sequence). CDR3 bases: TGTGCCTGGAGTGTACTCGGTCAGATGAACACTGAAGCTTTCTTT. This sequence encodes CAWSVLGQMNTEAFF.

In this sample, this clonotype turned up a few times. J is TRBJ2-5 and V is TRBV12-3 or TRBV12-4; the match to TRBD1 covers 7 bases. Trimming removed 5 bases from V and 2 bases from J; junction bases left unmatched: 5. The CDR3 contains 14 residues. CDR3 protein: CASSTLGQQETQYF. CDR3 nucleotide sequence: TGTGCCAGCAGTACCCTGGGACAGCAAGAGACCCAGTACTTC.

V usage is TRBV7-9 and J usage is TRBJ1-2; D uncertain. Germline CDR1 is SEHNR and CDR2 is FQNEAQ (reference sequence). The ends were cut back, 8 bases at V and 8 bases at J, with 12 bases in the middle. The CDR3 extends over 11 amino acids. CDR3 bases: TGTGCCAGCTCGATGGGAGGGGGCTACACCTTC. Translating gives CASSMGGGYTF.

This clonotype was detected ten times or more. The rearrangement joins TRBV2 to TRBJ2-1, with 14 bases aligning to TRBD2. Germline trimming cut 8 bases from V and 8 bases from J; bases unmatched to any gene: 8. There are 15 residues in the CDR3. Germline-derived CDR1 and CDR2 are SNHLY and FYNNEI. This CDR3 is CASRKGLAGGYEQFF. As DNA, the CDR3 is TGTGCCAGCCGGAAAGGACTAGCGGGAGGCTATGAGCAGTTCTTC.

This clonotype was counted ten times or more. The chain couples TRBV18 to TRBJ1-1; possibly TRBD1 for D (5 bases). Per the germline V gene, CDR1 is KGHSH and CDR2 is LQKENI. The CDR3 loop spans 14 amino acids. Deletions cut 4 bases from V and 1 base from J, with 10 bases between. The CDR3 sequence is CASSRAGTNTEAFF. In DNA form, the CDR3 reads TGTGCCAGCTCACGGGCAGGGACGAACACTGAAGCTTTCTTT.

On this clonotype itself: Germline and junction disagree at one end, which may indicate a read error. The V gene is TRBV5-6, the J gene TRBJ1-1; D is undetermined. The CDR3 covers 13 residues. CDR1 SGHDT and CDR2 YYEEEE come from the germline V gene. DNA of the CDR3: TGTGCCAGCAGCTTGGTCAGGCAGGATGAAACTTTCTTT. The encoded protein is CASSLVRQDETFF.

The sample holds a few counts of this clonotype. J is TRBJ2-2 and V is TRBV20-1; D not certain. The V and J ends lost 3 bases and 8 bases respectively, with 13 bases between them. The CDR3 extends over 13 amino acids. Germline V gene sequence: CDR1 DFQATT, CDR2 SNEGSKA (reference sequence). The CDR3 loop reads CSASDPPRGELFF. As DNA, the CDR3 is TGCAGTGCTAGTGACCCTCCTCGGGGGGAGCTGTTTTTT.

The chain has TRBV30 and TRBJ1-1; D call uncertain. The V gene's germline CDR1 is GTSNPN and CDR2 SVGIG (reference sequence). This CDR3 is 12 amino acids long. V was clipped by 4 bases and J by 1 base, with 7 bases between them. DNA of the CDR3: TGTGCCTGGATCTATAGGAACACTGAAGCTTTCTTT. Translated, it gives CAWIYRNTEAFF. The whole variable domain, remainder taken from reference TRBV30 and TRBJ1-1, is SQTIHQWPATLVQPVGSPLSLECTVEGTSNPNLYWYRQAAGRGLQLLFYSVGIGQISSEVPQNLSASRPQDRQFILSSKKLLLSDSGFYLCAWIYRNTEAFFGQGTRLTVV.

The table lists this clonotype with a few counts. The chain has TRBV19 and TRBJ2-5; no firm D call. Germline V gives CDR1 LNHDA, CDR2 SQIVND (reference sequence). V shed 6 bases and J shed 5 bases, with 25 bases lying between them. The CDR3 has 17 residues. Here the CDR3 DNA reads TGTGCCAGTAGGAGCATTGCGCCCCCCGCGCCCCAGGAGACCCAGTACTTC. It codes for CASRSIAPPAPQETQYF.

The CDR3 sequence: CASSLGGNWGTDTQYF. CDR3 coding DNA: TGTGCCAGCAGCTTAGGGGGGAATTGGGGCACAGATACGCAGTATTTT. The chain has TRBV13 and TRBJ2-3; D is ambiguous. Trimming took off 0 bases at V and 1 base at J, with 11 bases between the two ends. The CDR3 covers 16 residues. CDR1 and CDR2 from the germline V gene are PRHDT and FYEKMQ (reference sequence). The variable domain in full, with the rest retrieved from reference TRBV13 and TRBJ2-3, is AAGVIQSPRHLIKEKRETATLKCYPIPRHDTVYWYQQGPGQDPQFLISFYEKMQSDKGSIPDRFSAQQFSDYHSELNMSSLELGDSALYFCASSLGGNWGTDTQYFGPGTRLTVL.

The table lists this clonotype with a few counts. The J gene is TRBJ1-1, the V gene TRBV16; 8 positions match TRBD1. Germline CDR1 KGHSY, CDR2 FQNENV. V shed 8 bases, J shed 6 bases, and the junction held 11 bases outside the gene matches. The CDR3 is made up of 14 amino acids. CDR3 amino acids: CASPLRGRRAEAFF. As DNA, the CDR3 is TGTGCCAGCCCTCTCAGGGGGCGCCGGGCTGAAGCTTTCTTT.

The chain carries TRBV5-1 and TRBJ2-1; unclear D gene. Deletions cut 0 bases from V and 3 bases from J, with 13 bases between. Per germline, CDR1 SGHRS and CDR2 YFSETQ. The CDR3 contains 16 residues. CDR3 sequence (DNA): TGCGCCAGCAGCTTGGGGGTACTTGAAGGCTACAATGAGCAGTTCTTC. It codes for CASSLGVLEGYNEQFF.

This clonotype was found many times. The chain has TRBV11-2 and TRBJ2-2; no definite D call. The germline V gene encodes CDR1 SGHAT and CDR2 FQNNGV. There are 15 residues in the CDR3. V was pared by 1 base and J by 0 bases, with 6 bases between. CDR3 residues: CASSLVTSNTGELFF. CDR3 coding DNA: TGTGCCAGCAGCTTAGTTACGTCGAACACCGGGGAGCTGTTTTTT.

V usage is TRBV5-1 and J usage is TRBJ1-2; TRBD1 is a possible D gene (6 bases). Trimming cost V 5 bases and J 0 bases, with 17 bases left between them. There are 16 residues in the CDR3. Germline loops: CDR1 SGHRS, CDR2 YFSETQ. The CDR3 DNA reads TGCGCCAGCAGTACAACCGGGGGCGCTACTAACTATGGCTACACCTTC. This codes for CASSTTGGATNYGYTF.

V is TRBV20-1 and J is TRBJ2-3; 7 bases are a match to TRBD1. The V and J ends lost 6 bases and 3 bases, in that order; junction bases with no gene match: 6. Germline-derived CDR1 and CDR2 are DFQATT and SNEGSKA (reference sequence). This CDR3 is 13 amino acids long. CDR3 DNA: TGCAGTGCCCTGACAGGGAATACAGATACGCAGTATTTT. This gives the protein CSALTGNTDTQYF.